These 27 T cell receptor beta chains share one sample of origin, sequenced in a study of CD8+ T cells in alopecia areata. As for treatment: oral pan-JAK inhibitor, 5-10 mg twice daily. Extraction of RNA preceded its reverse transcription into cDNA, which served as the sequencing template. The repertoire was sequenced with immunoSEQ multiplex PCR; TCRdb's copy has only in-frame clones and lacks some. The sample comprises 95,000 to 100,000 clones, almost 60% of which are singletons, and roughly 17% rests with the top ten. This material consisted of CD8+ T cells sorted from blood, taken at roughly week 55, from a patient treated with tofacitinib. These receptors came from a human donor with alopecia areata.

The rearrangement joins TRBV4-1 to TRBJ2-1; 10 positions agree with TRBD2. Germline V CDR1 and CDR2: MGHRA, YSYEKL. There are 17 residues in the CDR3. V shed 1 base, J shed 4 bases, and the junction held 7 bases outside the gene matches. CDR3 in amino acids: CASSQVDSGGSYNEQFF. CDR3 nucleotide sequence: TGCGCCAGCAGCCAAGTGGATAGCGGGGGGTCATACAATGAGCAGTTCTTC.

CDR3 in amino acids: CASSQAPLGPYYGYTF. The CDR3 DNA is TGCGCCAGCAGCCAAGCCCCTCTCGGGCCGTACTATGGCTACACCTTC. The genes are TRBV4-1 and TRBJ1-2; D is ambiguous. The ends were cut back, 1 base at V and 3 bases at J, with 15 bases in the middle. Germline CDR1 is MGHRA and CDR2 is YSYEKL. CDR3 length equals 16 residues.

The chain is built from TRBV6-5 and TRBJ1-5; D gene uncertain. V dropped 0 bases and J dropped 5 bases, with 5 bases sitting between them. From germline, CDR1 is MNHEY and CDR2 SVGAGI. This CDR3 contains 13 residues. Here the CDR3 reads CASSYSVDQPQHF. CDR3 bases: TGTGCCAGCAGTTACTCGGTAGATCAGCCCCAGCATTTT.

CDR3 sequence (DNA): TGTGCCAGCAGGAGGGACAGGGGGGACACTGAAGCTTTCTTT. Its protein product is CASRRDRGDTEAFF. The chain recombines TRBV2 with TRBJ1-1, with 11 bases identical to TRBD1. Trimming at V came to 6 bases and at J to 3 bases, leaving 3 bases not matched to a gene. The CDR3 sequence is 14 residues long. Germline V gives CDR1 SNHLY, CDR2 FYNNEI.

The gene calls are TRBV13 and TRBJ2-7; the match to TRBD1 covers 10 bases. This CDR3 region has 15 residues. With V trimmed by 5 bases and J by 7 bases, 11 bases remained unmatched. Per germline, CDR1 PRHDT and CDR2 FYEKMQ (reference sequence). Written as DNA, the CDR3 is TGTGCCAGCAGCGCTGGGACAGGGGATCGGGGGGAGCAGTACTTC. This sequence encodes CASSAGTGDRGEQYF.

A note on this clone: Other DNA sequences from this sample encode an identical CDR3 as well. The chain joins TRBV5-1 to TRBJ1-5, with a tentative D call TRBD1 (5 bases). Germline values: CDR1 SGHRS, CDR2 YFSETQ. The length of the CDR3 is 13 residues. V lost 0 bases, J lost 4 bases, and 5 bases lay in between. CDR3 in amino acids: CASSLAGNQPQHF. The DNA of the CDR3 is TGCGCCAGCAGCTTGGCAGGGAATCAGCCCCAGCATTTT. Using reference TRBV5-1 and TRBJ1-5 for the parts outside the CDR3, the full variable domain is KAGVTQTPRYLIKTRGQQVTLSCSPISGHRSVSWYQQTPGQGLQFLFEYFSETQRNKGNFPGRFSGRQFSNSRSEMNVSTLELGDSALYLCASSLAGNQPQHFGDGTRLSIL.

J is TRBJ2-7 and V is TRBV6-6; 9 bases agree with TRBD1. The CDR3 loop spans 12 amino acids. The ends lost 5 bases at V and 4 bases at J; junction bases unmatched: 0. Germline V CDR1 and CDR2: MNHNY, SVGAGI (reference sequence). In nucleotides, the CDR3 is TGTGCCAGCAGTGACAGGGGGTACGAGCAGTACTTC. Protein: CASSDRGYEQYF.

This chain uses TRBV29-1 with TRBJ2-7; TRBD1 matches 8 bases. The germline V gene has CDR1 SQVTM and CDR2 ANQGSEA. V lost 5 bases and J lost 1; bases outside the gene matches: 4. The CDR3 consists of 13 residues. The CDR3 protein is CSVPDRDSYEQYF. Written as DNA, the CDR3 is TGCAGCGTTCCGGACAGGGATTCCTACGAGCAGTACTTC.

The CDR3 sequence is CAWTDRTNQPQHF. The CDR3 nucleotides read TGTGCCTGGACGGACAGAACCAATCAGCCCCAGCATTTT. The gene calls are TRBV30 and TRBJ1-5, with D possibly TRBD1 on 6 matching bases. Germline assignment: CDR1 GTSNPN and CDR2 SVGIG (reference sequence). The CDR3 has 13 amino acids. V was clipped by 4 bases and J by 3 bases, with 10 bases between them.

This sequence joins TRBV9 and TRBJ2-1; TRBD1 matches 10 bases. This CDR3 has 14 residues. Unmatched junction bases numbered 1, after V lost 2 bases and J lost 5 bases. Germline CDR1 and CDR2: SGDLS and YYNGEE. The CDR3 spells CASSVGTGDNEQFF. The CDR3 DNA is TGTGCCAGCAGCGTTGGGACAGGGGACAATGAGCAGTTCTTC.

The table lists this clone with a few counts. The chain has TRBV7-9 and TRBJ1-1; no reliable D call. The CDR3 has 13 residues. Deletions cut 2 bases from V and 11 bases from J, with 15 bases between. Germline CDR1 SEHNR, CDR2 FQNEAQ (reference sequence). For the CDR3, the DNA is TGTGCCAGCAGCTTAAGCCAGGCCCTTGGTGCTTTCTTT. Amino acids: CASSLSQALGAFF.

This chain uses TRBV25-1 with TRBJ2-2, with TRBD2 as a possible D gene (5 bases). Germline V CDR1 and CDR2: MGHDK, SYGVNS. Between the trimmed V and J ends, which lost 8 bases and 7 bases, there was a span of 8 bases. CDR3 length: 11 residues. CDR3 in DNA: TGTGCCAGCGGAGAGGGCGGGGAGCTGTTTTTT. Protein sequence: CASGEGGELFF. Using reference TRBV25-1 and TRBJ2-2 for the parts outside the CDR3, the full variable domain is EADIYQTPRYLVIGTGKKITLECSQTMGHDKMYWYQQDPGMELHLIHYSYGVNSTEKGDLSSESTVSRIRTEHFPLTLESARPSHTSQYLCASGEGGELFFGEGSRLTVL.

This clone was counted a single time. The CDR3 DNA reads as TGTGCCAGCAGTTACGACAGAAGCTCCTACAATGAGCAGTTCTTC. Translation: CASSYDRSSYNEQFF. The V and J genes are TRBV6-6 and TRBJ2-1, with D tentatively TRBD1 (5 bases). Germline CDR1 and CDR2: MNHNY and SVGAGI (reference sequence). Trimming removed 2 bases at V and 0 bases at J, with 8 bases between. The CDR3 has 15 residues.

The rearrangement uses TRBV5-4 and TRBJ2-1; 12 nucleotides agree with TRBD2. V trimming: 6 bases; J trimming: 9 bases; junction bases outside the gene matches: 7. Per the germline V gene, CDR1 is SGHNT and CDR2 is YYREEE (reference sequence). The CDR3 extends over 14 amino acids. In nucleotides, the CDR3 is TGTGCCAGCAAAGCTAGCGGGGGGGCTGTTGAGCAGTTCTTC. It encodes CASKASGGAVEQFF. The full variable domain, completed using reference TRBV5-4 and TRBJ2-1, is ETGVTQSPTHLIKTRGQQVTLRCSSQSGHNTVSWYQQALGQGPQFIFQYYREEENGRGNFPPRFSGLQFPNYSSELNVNALELDDSALYLCASKASGGAVEQFFGPGTRLTVL.

This clone came up a few times. The chain combines TRBV21-1 with TRBJ1-5. TRBV21-1 is a pseudogene segment. This CDR3 is 12 amino acids long. CDR3 protein: CASSRVGQPQHF. For the CDR3, the DNA is TGTGCCAGCAGCAGGGTGGGGCAGCCCCAGCATTTT.

Only one count was recorded for this clone. The J gene is TRBJ1-2, the V gene TRBV6-1; 7 positions agree with TRBD1. CDR1 is MNHNS and CDR2 is SASEGT in the germline V gene. With V trimmed by 8 bases and J by 8 bases, 5 bases remained unmatched. The CDR3 runs 11 residues. CDR3 amino acids: CASLTGIGYTF. For the CDR3, the DNA is TGTGCCAGCCTGACAGGGATCGGCTACACCTTC.

The J gene is TRBJ2-5, the V gene TRBV7-3; no reliable D call. Germline V gene sequence: CDR1 SGHTA, CDR2 FQGTGA. Trimming took 3 bases from V and 4 from J, leaving 9 bases between them. The CDR3 totals 13 residues. CDR3 nucleotides: TGTGCCAGCAGCTTCCACAGAGCAGAGACCCAGTACTTC. This translates into CASSFHRAETQYF. Filled out from reference TRBV7-3 and TRBJ2-5, the complete variable domain reads GAGVSQTPSNKVTEKGKYVELRCDPISGHTALYWYRQSLGQGPEFLIYFQGTGAADDSGLPNDRFFAVRPEGSVSTLKIQRTERGDSAVYLCASSFHRAETQYFGPGTRLLVL.

This clone was detected a few times. The V gene is TRBV4-1, the J gene TRBJ1-1; unclear D gene. Germline values: CDR1 MGHRA, CDR2 YSYEKL. CDR3 length: 17 amino acids. V was shortened by 0 bases and J by 3 bases, with 17 bases between the two germline ends. CDR3: CASSQDPLVEVDTEAFF. The CDR3 nucleotides are TGCGCCAGCAGCCAAGATCCTCTAGTAGAAGTTGACACTGAAGCTTTCTTT.

V and J are TRBV5-1 and TRBJ2-7, with D possibly matching TRBD1 (5 bases). Trimming took 0 bases from V and 6 from J, leaving 13 bases between them. CDR1 and CDR2 (germline): SGHRS, YFSETQ. This CDR3 is built from 14 residues. CDR3 in DNA: TGCGCCAGCAGCTTGGGTCTAGGGGTGATCGAGCAGTACTTC. Encoded protein: CASSLGLGVIEQYF.

This clone was recorded a few times. This chain connects TRBV4-2 to TRBJ2-5, with 7 bases fitting TRBD1. CDR1 is LGHNA and CDR2 is YNFKEQ in the germline V gene. V was pared by 1 base and J by 2 bases, with 10 bases of the junction left unmatched. The length of the CDR3 is 17 residues. In DNA, the CDR3 is TGTGCCAGCAGCCAAGGGGACAGCGGATACAGACAAGAGACCCAGTACTTC. Protein sequence: CASSQGDSGYRQETQYF.

V gene TRBV5-6 combines with J gene TRBJ1-2, with D tentatively TRBD1 (5 bases). Germline V CDR1 and CDR2: SGHDT, YYEEEE. V was clipped by 5 bases and J by 4 bases, with 15 bases between them. This CDR3 comprises 14 residues. The DNA for the CDR3 is TGTGCCAGCAGTCCCCATCTGGACACCTATGGCTACACCTTC. Protein sequence: CASSPHLDTYGYTF.

The chain combines TRBV13 with TRBJ1-2; tentative D call: TRBD1 (6 bases). Per the germline V gene, CDR1 is PRHDT and CDR2 is FYEKMQ (reference sequence). CDR3 length equals 12 residues. Between the trimmed V and J ends, which lost 6 bases and 4 bases, there was a span of 9 bases. The CDR3 here is CASSTGTYGYTF. DNA of the CDR3: TGTGCCAGCAGTACAGGGACCTATGGCTACACCTTC.

This clone occurred a few times. For the CDR3, the DNA is TGCGCCAGCAGCAGCGGACAGCACTCCTACGAGCAGTACTTC. It codes for CASSSGQHSYEQYF. This rearrangement joins TRBV5-1 to TRBJ2-7, with a weak D call TRBD1 (6 bases). The CDR3 is 14 amino acids. In germline, CDR1 is SGHRS, CDR2 YFSETQ. Trimming took 4 bases from V and 0 from J, leaving 11 bases between them. The whole variable domain, remainder taken from reference TRBV5-1 and TRBJ2-7, is KAGVTQTPRYLIKTRGQQVTLSCSPISGHRSVSWYQQTPGQGLQFLFEYFSETQRNKGNFPGRFSGRQFSNSRSEMNVSTLELGDSALYLCASSSGQHSYEQYFGPGTRLTVT.

V gene TRBV19 combines with J gene TRBJ2-1; TRBD2 agrees at 7 bases. This CDR3 contains 13 residues. Germline-derived CDR1 and CDR2 are LNHDA and SQIVND (reference sequence). Trimming took 2 bases from V and 7 from J; bases not matched to a gene: 2. In DNA, the CDR3 is TGTGCCAGTAGTATATCAGCGGGGAATGAGCAGTTCTTC. Translation: CASSISAGNEQFF.

The chain uses TRBV5-6 and TRBJ1-5; weak D call: TRBD1 (5 bases). The CDR3 consists of 17 residues. Trimming shortened V by 2 bases and J by 0 bases, and 15 bases separated the two germline ends. CDR1 SGHDT and CDR2 YYEEEE come from the germline V gene. The CDR3 nucleotides are TGTGCCAGCAGCTTTGCCAGGGCCCAGACTAGCAATCAGCCCCAGCATTTT. Protein product: CASSFARAQTSNQPQHF.

This clone has a handful of counts. The V and J genes are TRBV10-3 and TRBJ2-1; a weak D match, TRBD1 (5 bases). Trimming left V 0 bases short and J 9 bases short, with 12 bases between. CDR3 length: 14 residues. Germline CDR1 ENHRY, CDR2 SYGVKD. This chain's CDR3 is CAISESVRVAEQFF. CDR3 DNA: TGTGCCATCAGTGAGTCAGTCAGGGTGGCTGAGCAGTTCTTC.

This chain joins TRBV27 and TRBJ2-7; D possibly uses TRBD1 or TRBD2 (5 bases each). V lost 6 bases and J 4 bases, leaving 19 bases between the germline ends. Germline V gene data show CDR1 as MNHEY and CDR2 as SMNVEV (reference sequence). The CDR3 consists of 15 residues. The chain's CDR3 is CASSQGRTLWYEQYF. Here the CDR3 DNA reads TGTGCCAGCAGCCAGGGACGGACATTATGGTACGAGCAGTACTTC.